One and the same sample provided the 27 T cell receptor beta chains below, sequenced in a study of Graves' ophthalmopathy and Graves' hyperthyroidism. Beta-chain TCR CDR3 regions were amplified from RNA transcripts. First-round RT-PCR relied on HTBI primers, and a second-round multiplex PCR came next. TCRdb redid the calling of the multiplex PCR reads with MiXCR, one entry per CDR3 protein. The data contain about 550,000 distinct CDR3 sequences, 39% of them singletons. Sequences were obtained from peripheral blood or thyroid tissue (not recorded which). These receptors were obtained from an adult man with Graves' hyperthyroidism.

The chain recombines TRBV2 with TRBJ1-6; weak D call: TRBD1 (5 bases). V dropped 4 bases and J dropped 3 bases, with 7 bases sitting between them. The CDR3 is 14 amino acids. Per germline, CDR1 SNHLY and CDR2 FYNNEI. The CDR3 here is CASSATDYNSPLHF. The CDR3 DNA reads TGTGCCAGCAGTGCGACAGACTATAATTCACCCCTCCACTTT.

The rearrangement uses TRBV29-1 and TRBJ1-4, with a possible D match to TRBD1 (6 bases). The length of the CDR3 is 12 residues. V was cut by 4 bases and J by 5 bases, with 8 bases left in between. Germline lookup yields CDR1 SQVTM and CDR2 ANQGSEA. CDR3 region: CSVGGANEKLFF. CDR3 nucleotide sequence: TGCAGCGTTGGGGGGGCGAATGAAAAACTGTTTTTT. Combining the CDR3 with reference TRBV29-1 and TRBJ1-4 gives the whole variable domain SAVISQKPSRDICQRGTSLTIQCQVDSQVTMMFWYRQQPGQSLTLIATANQGSEATYESGFVIDKFPISRPNLTFSTLTVSNMSPEDSSIYLCSVGGANEKLFFGSGTQLSVL.

This clonotype was found many times. The chain recombines TRBV19 with TRBJ1-2, with 9 bases lining up with TRBD1. The CDR3 is 16 residues long. With 6 bases clipped from V and 5 bases from J, the junction kept 13 bases outside the gene matches. Germline V lookup: CDR1 LNHDA, CDR2 SQIVND (reference sequence). The CDR3 coding sequence is TGTGCCAGTAGCACTAACAGGGGGCTCACCCATTATGGCTACACCTTC. This gives the protein CASSTNRGLTHYGYTF.

The chain is built from TRBV7-2 and TRBJ1-6; the match to TRBD1 covers 7 bases. Germline values: CDR1 SGHTA, CDR2 FQGNSA. The CDR3 is made up of 13 amino acids. Trimming removed 9 bases from V and 7 bases from J; junction bases left unmatched: 6. CDR3 sequence reads: CASSTGSNSPLHF. CDR3 DNA sequence: TGTGCCAGTTCGACAGGGTCGAATTCACCCCTCCACTTT.

The rearrangement links TRBV25-1 to TRBJ2-5; D assignment may be TRBD1 or TRBD2 (5 bases each). The V gene lost 8 bases and the J gene lost 5 bases, with 15 bases spanning the gap. There are 13 residues in the CDR3. In germline, CDR1 is MGHDK, CDR2 SYGVNS. CDR3: CASGTHPGETQYF. CDR3 coding DNA: TGTGCCAGCGGGACCCACCCGGGGGAGACCCAGTACTTC.

The sample holds a few counts of this clonotype. V gene TRBV27 combines with J gene TRBJ1-1; D is unclear. The CDR3 consists of 15 residues. From germline, CDR1 is MNHEY and CDR2 SMNVEV (reference sequence). Trimming shortened V by 4 bases and J by 2 bases, and 14 bases separated the two germline ends. CDR3 in DNA: TGTGCCAGCAGTTCCCCTCCCTCCAAAAACACTGAAGCTTTCTTT. This codes for CASSSPPSKNTEAFF.

This clonotype appeared a single time. V is TRBV7-9 and J is TRBJ2-3; D unresolved. CDR3 length: 13 residues. In germline, CDR1 is SEHNR, CDR2 FQNEAQ (reference sequence). The V and J ends lost 1 base and 7 bases respectively, with 9 bases between them. The CDR3 is CASSLEGVHTQYF. The CDR3 DNA reads TGTGCCAGCAGCTTAGAGGGCGTTCATACGCAGTATTTT.

In regard to this clonotype: Just one base apart from a much larger clone, this may be a read error. The rearrangement uses TRBV12-3 or TRBV12-4 and TRBJ2-6; maybe TRBD1 (6 bases). The CDR3 is made up of 12 amino acids. V lost 8 bases and J 12 bases, leaving 14 bases between the germline ends. The CDR3 is CASGGPKFVLTF. The CDR3, as DNA: TGTGCCAGCGGGGGCCCGAAGTTCGTCCTGACTTTC.

The sample holds one count of this clonotype. The chain links TRBV10-3 to TRBJ2-7, with TRBD2 identical over 7 bases. The DNA matches TRBJ2-1 better at its end, which makes the J call doubtful. Germline V gene sequence: CDR1 ENHRY, CDR2 SYGVKD. The CDR3 has 15 amino acids. The CDR3 spells CATKGAGDQHNEQFF. The CDR3 DNA reads TGTGCCACAAAGGGCGCGGGGGACCAACACAATGAGCAGTTCTTC.

This chain links TRBV5-8 with TRBJ2-7, with 14 nucleotides matching TRBD2. The length of the CDR3 is 15 residues. Germline assignment: CDR1 SGHTS and CDR2 YDEGEE. V shed 5 bases, J shed 1 base, and the junction held 2 bases outside the gene matches. The chain's CDR3 is CASRGLAGVSYEQYF. CDR3 nucleotide sequence: TGTGCCAGCAGGGGACTAGCGGGAGTATCCTACGAGCAGTACTTC.

This clonotype has ten or more counts. This rearrangement joins TRBV24-1 to TRBJ1-2; perhaps TRBD1 as D (6 bases). The CDR3 has 15 amino acids. V was cut by 4 bases and J by 5 bases, with 16 bases left in between. Germline V lookup: CDR1 KGHDR, CDR2 SFDVKD. In DNA, the CDR3 is TGTGCCACCAGTGACCGTGGACAGCCAGATTATGGCTACACCTTC. As protein: CATSDRGQPDYGYTF.

There are many counts of this clonotype. The J gene is TRBJ2-7, the V gene TRBV6-1; TRBD2 matches at 8 bases. The V segment lost 5 bases and the J segment 0 bases; nucleotides outside the gene matches: 3. CDR1 MNHNS and CDR2 SASEGT come from the germline V gene. The CDR3 length is 14 residues. Here the CDR3 DNA reads TGTGCCAGCAGTAAGCGGGAGAGCTCCTACGAGCAGTACTTC. Amino acid sequence: CASSKRESSYEQYF.

Note on this clonotype: The junction departs from the called germline gene at one end, perhaps through a read error. This sequence joins TRBV29-1 and TRBJ2-7, with unresolved D. Per the germline V gene, CDR1 is SQVTM and CDR2 is ANQGSEA. CDR3 length: 13 amino acids. CDR3 sequence: CGVLTRYSYGQYF. CDR3 DNA sequence: TGCGGCGTTCTAACACGGTACTCCTACGGGCAGTACTTC.

This clonotype was counted many times. This chain links TRBV7-2 with TRBJ2-5, with TRBD1 matching 9 bases. The J segment lost 4 bases and the V segment lost 1 base, leaving 4 bases of the junction unmatched. The CDR3 is 15 amino acids. CDR1 SGHTA and CDR2 FQGNSA come from the germline V gene. CDR3 bases: TGTGCCAGCAGCTTAGGCGGGACAGGGTCAGAGACCCAGTACTTC. It is translated as CASSLGGTGSETQYF. The full variable domain, in which reference TRBV7-2 and TRBJ2-5 provide the parts outside the CDR3, is GAGVSQSPSNKVTEKGKDVELRCDPISGHTALYWYRQSLGQGLEFLIYFQGNSAPDKSGLPSDRFSAERTGGSVSTLTIQRTQQEDSAVYLCASSLGGTGSETQYFGPGTRLLVL.

This clonotype has at least ten counts. The chain combines TRBV6-1 with TRBJ1-6; D remains unclear. Germline V lookup: CDR1 MNHNS, CDR2 SASEGT. CDR3 size: 14 residues. V shed 4 bases and J shed 2 bases, with 6 bases lying between them. The CDR3 DNA follows: TGTGCCAGCAGTGCAGGAACCTATAATTCACCCCTCCACTTT. The encoded protein is CASSAGTYNSPLHF.

The chain carries TRBV19 and TRBJ1-5; D is possibly TRBD1 (5 bases). Trimming took 5 bases from V and 3 from J, leaving 17 bases between them. This CDR3 has 16 amino acids. The germline V gene has CDR1 LNHDA and CDR2 SQIVND (reference sequence). The CDR3 bases are TGTGCCAGTAGTTTCTTAGACAGAGAGTTCAATCAGCCCCAGCATTTT. Protein: CASSFLDREFNQPQHF.

Of note for this clonotype: An end of the junction does not agree with germline; a read error may underlie this. CDR3 region: CASSLAGINTGELFF. The CDR3 bases are TGTGCCAGCAGCTTAGCCGGAATAAACACCGGGGAGCTGTTTTTT. V gene TRBV5-1 combines with J gene TRBJ2-2, with D hard to call. The CDR3 contains 15 residues. Germline V gene sequence: CDR1 SGHRS, CDR2 YFSETQ.

This clonotype has more than one count but fewer than ten. V usage is TRBV20-1 and J usage is TRBJ1-3; 7 bases map to TRBD1. CDR1 DFQATT and CDR2 SNEGSKA come from the germline V gene (reference sequence). V dropped 6 bases and J dropped 2; count of bases not matched to a gene: 4. The CDR3 contains 13 residues. This CDR3 reads CSAEDRTGNTIYF. The CDR3 DNA follows: TGCAGTGCAGAGGACAGGACTGGAAACACCATATATTTT.

This clonotype was detected many times. The chain combines TRBV4-2 with TRBJ2-7; D is uncertain. Trimming left V 0 bases short and J 1 base short, with 7 bases between. This CDR3 contains 14 residues. Germline V gene lookup returns CDR1 LGHNA and CDR2 YNFKEQ. The CDR3 spells CASSQDLGSYEQYF. The CDR3 coding sequence is TGTGCCAGCAGCCAAGACCTAGGATCCTACGAGCAGTACTTC.

This clonotype was counted only a few times. The rearrangement uses TRBV28 and TRBJ2-7, with D possibly matching TRBD2 (5 bases). The CDR3 runs to 14 residues. Between the trimmed V and J ends, which lost 1 base and 2 bases, there was a span of 9 bases. Per germline, CDR1 MDHEN and CDR2 SYDVKM. CDR3 coding DNA: TGTGCCAGCAGTTTATTTAGAGGGACCTACGAGCAGTACTTC. Translated: CASSLFRGTYEQYF.

The table lists this clonotype with many counts. The CDR3 spells CASRAGYSNTEAFF. The CDR3 region has the DNA TGTGCCAGCAGGGCAGGATACTCTAACACTGAAGCTTTCTTT. The chain combines TRBV12-3 or TRBV12-4 with TRBJ1-1; D remains ambiguous. V lost 6 bases and J lost 2, with 13 bases in between. The CDR3 covers 14 residues.

The table lists this clonotype with many counts. V gene TRBV6-6 combines with J gene TRBJ1-2, with TRBD1 matching over 8 bases. Germline trimming cut 5 bases from V and 7 bases from J; bases unmatched to any gene: 6. The CDR3 has 13 residues. In germline, CDR1 is MNHNY, CDR2 SVGAGI (reference sequence). CDR3 amino acids: CASSPDRESGYTF. CDR3 bases: TGTGCCAGCAGTCCGGACAGGGAAAGTGGCTACACCTTC.

This clonotype was seen ten or more times. The rearrangement links TRBV25-1 to TRBJ1-4; 7 bases map to TRBD1. Germline CDR1 and CDR2: MGHDK and SYGVNS. There are 20 residues in the CDR3. V dropped 0 bases and J dropped 1; count of bases not matched to a gene: 14. CDR3 coding DNA: TGTGCCAGCAGTGAATATCACTCTCCCCTCCACAGGGGAACTAATGAAAAACTGTTTTTT. It codes for CASSEYHSPLHRGTNEKLFF.

The V call is TRBV29-1, the J call TRBJ1-1; 9 bases are a match to TRBD1. Looked up from germline, CDR1 is SQVTM and CDR2 is ANQGSEA. The CDR3 is 12 residues long. V shed 4 bases and J 10 bases; nucleotides not matched to a gene: 7. CDR3 nucleotide sequence: TGCAGCGTTGCGGGACAGGGCCCGCGAGCTTTCTTT. It is translated as CSVAGQGPRAFF.

At least ten counts were recorded for this clonotype. This chain uses TRBV24-1 with TRBJ2-5; possible D gene TRBD2, 6 bases. The germline V gene encodes CDR1 KGHDR and CDR2 SFDVKD. This CDR3 region has 15 residues. Trimming removed 5 bases at V and 7 bases at J, with 19 bases between. CDR3 DNA: TGTGCCACCAGTGGAGCGGGTGGCGGAAAATGGACCCAGTACTTC. This codes for CATSGAGGGKWTQYF.

This clonotype was found many times. V is TRBV20-1 and J is TRBJ2-5, with 9 bases that match TRBD2. Germline CDR1 is DFQATT and CDR2 is SNEGSKA (reference sequence). Trimming took 5 bases from V and 5 from J; bases not matched to a gene: 6. The CDR3 length is 13 residues. The CDR3 here is CSAVGTSWETQYF. CDR3 in DNA: TGCAGTGCTGTCGGGACTAGCTGGGAGACCCAGTACTTC.

This clonotype was seen only a few times. This rearrangement joins TRBV9 to TRBJ2-2; unclear D gene. The length of the CDR3 is 13 residues. Per germline, CDR1 SGDLS and CDR2 YYNGEE. V was clipped by 4 bases and J by 7 bases, with 11 bases between them. The DNA for the CDR3 is TGTGCCAGCAGCCTACGCGAGATCGGGGAGCTGTTTTTT. The encoded protein is CASSLREIGELFF.